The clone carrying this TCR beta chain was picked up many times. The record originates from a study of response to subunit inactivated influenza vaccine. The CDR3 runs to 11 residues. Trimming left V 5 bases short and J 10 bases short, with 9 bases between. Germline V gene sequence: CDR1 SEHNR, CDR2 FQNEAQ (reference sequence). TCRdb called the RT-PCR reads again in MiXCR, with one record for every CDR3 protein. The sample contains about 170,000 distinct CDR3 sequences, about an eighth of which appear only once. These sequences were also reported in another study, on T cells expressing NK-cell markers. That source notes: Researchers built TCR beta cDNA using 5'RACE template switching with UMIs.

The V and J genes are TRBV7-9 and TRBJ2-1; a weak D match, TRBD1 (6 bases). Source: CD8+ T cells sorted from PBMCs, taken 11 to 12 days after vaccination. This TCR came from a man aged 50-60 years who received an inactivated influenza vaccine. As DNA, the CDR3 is TGTGCCAGCAGCGCGACAGGAGAGCAGTTCTTC. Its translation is CASSATGEQFF.